This TCR beta chain came from a study of blood T cell repertoires in COVID-19. Study background: There were acute and convalescent COVID-19 samples, and they came from the United States, Italy and Spain.

Original handling: Quantification of nucleated cells was approximated via reference gene primer amplification. Sequenced by immunoSEQ multiplex PCR; TCRdb stores in-frame clones only, minus some. The V and J calls and clone size are taken from that table; D and trimming were inferred from the DNA. The sample includes nearly 200,000 clones, 70% to 85% of them seen just once. The V and J ends lost 3 bases and 9 bases respectively, with 12 bases between them. The CDR3 is made up of 14 amino acids. Germline values: CDR1 KGHSH, CDR2 LQKENI. The chain joins TRBV18 to TRBJ1-6; weak D call: TRBD1 (5 bases). Source material: peripheral blood. This clonotype originated in a human donor with acute or convalescent COVID-19. The donor label of this sample is uncertain. Here the CDR3 reads CASSPAGYLSPLHF. CDR3 nucleotides: TGTGCCAGCTCACCGGCAGGGTATCTTTCACCCCTCCACTTT.